Shown below are 3 T cell receptor beta chains from a single sample sequenced in a study of CD8+ T cells in alopecia areata (dated 2018 in TCRdb). The library relied on the immunoSEQ multiplex PCR assay. RNA was extracted from all samples and reverse transcribed into cDNA, which served as template for TCR sequencing. The clones in this table, taken by TCRdb from immuneACCESS, are in-frame only. Not every clone is retained; where verified, under half of the shortfall comes from an unresolved V gene, and the cause of the rest is unknown. For this sample there are about 130,000 clones; 58% appear just once. Of the sample, about 6.8% is held by the ten largest clones. This sample's time point label indicates: baseline before oral tofacitinib. Sequences were derived from CD4+ T cells sorted from blood, sampled at week 0. These receptors were obtained from a human donor with alopecia areata.

As to this clone: This sample includes further DNA sequences coding for the same CDR3. The genes are TRBV15 and TRBJ1-2, with unresolved D. With 0 bases removed from V and 0 bases from J, the gap between germline ends came to 8 bases. CDR3 length: 15 residues. Germline lookup yields CDR1 LNHNV and CDR2 YYDKDF (reference sequence). The CDR3, as DNA: TGTGCCACCAGCAGAGATATTAGTTCTAACTATGGCTACACCTTC. Its translation is CATSRDISSNYGYTF.

This chain links TRBV29-1 with TRBJ1-4; the match to TRBD1 covers 11 bases. CDR3 size: 12 residues. The germline gives CDR1 SQVTM, CDR2 ANQGSEA. V dropped 7 bases and J dropped 10; count of bases not matched to a gene: 5. This CDR3 is CSGAGQGGKLFF. CDR3 DNA: TGCAGCGGCGCGGGACAGGGGGGAAAACTGTTTTTT.

The chain recombines TRBV30 with TRBJ1-5, with TRBD1 identical over 7 bases. This CDR3 region has 13 residues. Trimming removed 2 bases from V and 6 bases from J; junction bases left unmatched: 4. Germline V gene lookup returns CDR1 GTSNPN and CDR2 SVGIG (reference sequence). In nucleotides, the CDR3 is TGTGCCTGGAGTCGACAGGGAGGTCAGCCCCAGCATTTT. This gives the protein CAWSRQGGQPQHF. Looking up the rest from reference TRBV30 and TRBJ1-5 gives the full variable domain: SQTIHQWPATLVQPVGSPLSLECTVEGTSNPNLYWYRQAAGRGLQLLFYSVGIGQISSEVPQNLSASRPQDRQFILSSKKLLLSDSGFYLCAWSRQGGQPQHFGDGTRLSIL.